Below are 29 T cell receptor beta chains sequenced from a single sample in a study of Ad26.COV2.S vaccination and SARS-CoV-2 variants. Here immunoSEQ multiplex PCR was the method, and the copy in TCRdb shows in-frame clones only, minus some. The table includes some 640,000 clones, more than 70% detected once. Treatment given: over 15 received Ad26.COV2.S at low or high dose, single or two shots; roughly five received placebo; per-sample allocation not given. Day 63 following the first vaccine or placebo injection was when the samples were taken. The sample here was peripheral blood, taken in a trial of Ad26.COV2.S vaccine versus placebo. The receptors shown here come from a person between 18 and 59 years old who received the Ad26.COV2.S COVID-19 vaccine or a placebo.

This sequence joins TRBV18 and TRBJ1-2, with D maybe TRBD1 (5 bases). The CDR3 spans 12 residues. The germline V gene encodes CDR1 KGHSH and CDR2 LQKENI. V lost 6 bases and J 6 bases, leaving 11 bases between the germline ends. CDR3 in amino acids: CASSTTGDGYTF. The CDR3 bases are TGTGCCAGCTCGACGACGGGGGATGGCTACACCTTC.

The V and J genes are TRBV27 and TRBJ2-1; D remains unclear. V was shortened by 3 bases and J by 0 bases, with 6 bases between the two germline ends. The CDR3 covers 14 residues. The germline CDR1 and CDR2 sequences are MNHEY and SMNVEV (reference sequence). DNA of the CDR3: TGTGCCAGCAGTTTGAGGAGCTCCTACAATGAGCAGTTCTTC. Translated, it gives CASSLRSSYNEQFF.

The J gene is TRBJ2-2, the V gene TRBV11-2; D may correspond to TRBD1 or TRBD2 (6 bases each). The germline CDR1 and CDR2 sequences are SGHAT and FQNNGV. V was clipped by 2 bases and J by 5 bases, with 24 bases between them. This CDR3 has 19 residues. The CDR3 DNA reads as TGTGCCAGCAGCTTAACGGGGGCTAAGGGCGGGCGTGGAACCGGGGAGCTGTTTTTT. Amino acid sequence: CASSLTGAKGGRGTGELFF.

This clone was counted once. This chain links TRBV24-1 with TRBJ2-3; 12 bases align to TRBD1. CDR1 and CDR2 (germline): KGHDR, SFDVKD. The CDR3 is made up of 15 amino acids. V lost 7 bases to trimming and J lost 4 bases; unmatched junction nucleotides: 5. CDR3 nucleotide sequence: TGTGCCACCAGCGCCGGGACAGGGGGCCCAGATACGCAGTATTTT. As protein: CATSAGTGGPDTQYF.

The chain employs TRBV19 and TRBJ2-1; D perhaps matches TRBD1 (5 bases). Trimming took off 3 bases at V and 4 bases at J, with 25 bases between the two ends. The CDR3 has 19 amino acids. Germline CDR1 and CDR2: LNHDA and SQIVND (reference sequence). The CDR3 region is CASSMGHLGYGYGYNEQFF. CDR3 nucleotides: TGTGCCAGTAGTATGGGGCATCTTGGGTACGGATACGGATACAATGAGCAGTTCTTC.

The chain carries TRBV7-2 and TRBJ1-1; D not certain. Per the germline V gene, CDR1 is SGHTA and CDR2 is FQGNSA. This CDR3 has 15 amino acids. V was shortened by 3 bases and J by 0 bases, with 11 bases between the two germline ends. DNA for the CDR3: TGTGCCAGCAGCTTCAGATCTCCCGTGAACACTGAAGCTTTCTTT. It translates to CASSFRSPVNTEAFF.

The chain has TRBV3-1 (or the pseudogene TRBV3-2) and TRBJ2-3; 8 nucleotides agree with TRBD2. Germline lookup yields CDR1 LGHDT and CDR2 YNNKEL (reference sequence). Unmatched junction bases numbered 5, after V lost 0 bases and J lost 0 bases. CDR3 length: 17 residues. For the CDR3, the DNA is TGTGCCAGCAGCCAAGATACCATAGCGGGGAGCACAGATACGCAGTATTTT. It is translated as CASSQDTIAGSTDTQYF.

The CDR3 nucleotides are TGTGCCAGCAGCGTAGAAGGTAGGCTAGCAGGCACAGATACGCAGTATTTT. Residues: CASSVEGRLAGTDTQYF. The gene calls are TRBV9 and TRBJ2-3, with D possibly TRBD2 on 5 matching bases. Germline V gene lookup returns CDR1 SGDLS and CDR2 YYNGEE. The CDR3 spans 17 residues. Trimming cost V 0 bases and J 1 base, with 15 bases left between them.

The V call is TRBV24-1, the J call TRBJ2-1; possible D gene TRBD2, 6 bases. Looked up from germline, CDR1 is KGHDR and CDR2 is SFDVKD. This CDR3 has 16 amino acids. V lost 2 bases, J lost 8 bases, and 18 bases lay in between. The CDR3 sequence is CATSDSGRVGGDEQFF. CDR3 nucleotide sequence: TGTGCCACCAGTGATTCGGGCAGGGTCGGGGGTGATGAGCAGTTCTTC.

This clone was counted between two and nine times. The same CDR3 also results from other DNA sequences found in this sample. The genes are TRBV5-1 and TRBJ2-3, with TRBD2 identical over 7 bases. V was pared by 0 bases and J by 1 base, with 2 bases of the junction left unmatched. Germline lookup yields CDR1 SGHRS and CDR2 YFSETQ. The CDR3 has 15 residues. The CDR3 DNA follows: TGCGCCAGCAGCTTGGCTAGCGGTGGCACAGATACGCAGTATTTT. Its protein product is CASSLASGGTDTQYF.

The chain recombines TRBV9 with TRBJ2-5; D might be TRBD2 (6 bases). This CDR3 has 15 amino acids. Germline CDR1 and CDR2: SGDLS and YYNGEE. V shed 4 bases and J shed 5 bases, with 18 bases lying between them. In nucleotides, the CDR3 is TGTGCCAGCAGCACCGGGACTTCCCTGGTGGAGACCCAGTACTTC. As protein: CASSTGTSLVETQYF.

The genes are TRBV6-4 and TRBJ2-1, with a tentative D call TRBD2 (5 bases). CDR3 length: 14 residues. Between the trimmed V and J ends, which lost 6 bases and 7 bases, there was a span of 16 bases. The germline V gene has CDR1 MRHNA and CDR2 SNTAGT. The CDR3, as DNA: TGTGCCAGCAGAGAGCGGCTGGAGGTAAATGAGCAGTTCTTC. Protein product: CASRERLEVNEQFF.

V usage is TRBV27 and J usage is TRBJ1-2; tentatively, D is TRBD1 (6 bases). CDR1 and CDR2 from the germline V gene are MNHEY and SMNVEV (reference sequence). Trimming shortened V by 0 bases and J by 4 bases, and 15 bases separated the two germline ends. There are 16 residues in the CDR3. CDR3 sequence reads: CASSLSRAGGRYGYTF. As DNA, the CDR3 is TGTGCCAGCAGTTTATCGAGGGCTGGGGGGCGCTATGGCTACACCTTC.

This sequence joins TRBV6-6 and TRBJ1-1; TRBD1 matches 8 bases. Germline CDR1 MNHNY, CDR2 SVGAGI (reference sequence). V lost 0 bases to trimming and J lost 6 bases; unmatched junction nucleotides: 6. The CDR3 has 15 amino acids. In DNA form, the CDR3 reads TGTGCCAGCAGTTACTCGGCAGGGGGCTTGGCTGAAGCTTTCTTT. As protein: CASSYSAGGLAEAFF.

The V call is TRBV7-9, the J call TRBJ2-2; 8 positions match TRBD1. Germline V lookup: CDR1 SEHNR, CDR2 FQNEAQ (reference sequence). J lost 4 bases, V lost 5 bases, and 9 bases had no gene match. The CDR3 is made up of 16 amino acids. The CDR3 region has the DNA TGTGCCAGCAGCACGCACAGGGGGGTTAGCACCGGGGAGCTGTTTTTT. Protein sequence: CASSTHRGVSTGELFF.

The CDR3 DNA reads TGTGCCAGCAGCTTAGGGGGTCTTCGGGTGGCTTTCTTT. Translated: CASSLGGLRVAFF. The genes are TRBV7-9 and TRBJ1-1; D uncertain. The CDR3 consists of 13 residues. Trimming pared 1 base from V and 11 bases from J, leaving 14 bases between. Germline loops: CDR1 SEHNR, CDR2 FQNEAQ (reference sequence).

The chain links TRBV7-2 to TRBJ2-5; D gene ambiguous. Germline CDR1 SGHTA, CDR2 FQGNSA. The CDR3 contains 12 residues. Trimming removed 3 bases from V and 5 bases from J, with 7 bases in between. CDR3 loop: CASSFPGETQYF. CDR3 DNA sequence: TGTGCCAGCAGCTTCCCCGGTGAGACCCAGTACTTC.

CDR3 residues: CSVELAGVEQYF. In nucleotides, the CDR3 is TGCAGCGTTGAACTAGCGGGAGTTGAGCAGTACTTC. The chain is built from TRBV29-1 and TRBJ2-7; 10 nucleotides align to TRBD2. Trimming cost V 2 bases and J 7 bases; bases outside gene matches: 2. This CDR3 comprises 12 residues. From germline, CDR1 is SQVTM and CDR2 ANQGSEA.

CDR3 amino acids: CASSLGRNNEQFF. CDR3 DNA sequence: TGTGCCAGCAGCTTAGGCAGAAACAATGAGCAGTTCTTC. The V gene is TRBV13, the J gene TRBJ2-1; D unclear. The CDR3 has 13 residues. Germline V gives CDR1 PRHDT, CDR2 FYEKMQ (reference sequence). The V and J ends lost 0 bases and 5 bases respectively, with 5 bases between them.

J is TRBJ1-6 and V is TRBV9; 8 nucleotides line up with TRBD1. Germline CDR1 is SGDLS and CDR2 is YYNGEE. Trimming cost V 0 bases and J 13 bases; bases outside gene matches: 12. The CDR3 sequence is 16 residues long. The CDR3 coding sequence is TGTGCCAGCAGCGTAGTAAAAACAGGGGGGACCCCGCCCCTCCACTTT. The encoded protein is CASSVVKTGGTPPLHF.

CDR3 DNA sequence: TGTGCCTGGAGGGACAGGGATGGCTACACCTTC. Its protein product is CAWRDRDGYTF. The chain uses TRBV30 and TRBJ1-2; 8 bases are a match to TRBD1. Germline V lookup: CDR1 GTSNPN, CDR2 SVGIG (reference sequence). CDR3 size: 11 residues. V lost 3 bases and J lost 6; bases outside the gene matches: 0.

This sequence joins TRBV5-4 and TRBJ2-1, with D unclear. The CDR3 contains 13 residues. Trimming removed 0 bases from V and 6 bases from J, with 7 bases in between. CDR1 is SGHNT and CDR2 is YYREEE in the germline V gene (reference sequence). The CDR3 nucleotides read TGTGCCAGCAGCTTGGACTACGCCAATGAGCAGTTCTTC. This sequence encodes CASSLDYANEQFF.

This clone occurred once. This chain links TRBV7-2 with TRBJ2-3, with D tentatively TRBD1 (6 bases). CDR3 length: 14 amino acids. Trimming left V 3 bases short and J 1 base short, with 8 bases between. Germline loops: CDR1 SGHTA, CDR2 FQGNSA. CDR3 sequence: CASSFGQRTDTQYF. The DNA of the CDR3 is TGTGCCAGCAGCTTCGGACAGCGCACAGATACGCAGTATTTT.

The chain carries TRBV7-9 and TRBJ1-4; D is ambiguous. The germline V gene encodes CDR1 SEHNR and CDR2 FQNEAQ (reference sequence). With 5 bases removed from V and 9 bases from J, the gap between germline ends came to 13 bases. The CDR3 consists of 13 residues. The CDR3 protein is CASSTDRGKKLFF. The DNA for the CDR3 is TGTGCCAGCAGCACGGACCGCGGGAAAAAACTGTTTTTT.

The chain joins TRBV11-1 to TRBJ2-7; 8 bases are shared with TRBD1. The CDR3 extends over 14 amino acids. Germline trimming cut 3 bases from V and 7 bases from J; bases unmatched to any gene: 8. The germline V gene encodes CDR1 SGHAT and CDR2 FQDESV (reference sequence). CDR3 region: CASSFQTGAGEQYF. The DNA of the CDR3 is TGTGCCAGCAGCTTTCAGACAGGGGCGGGAGAGCAGTACTTC.

The chain carries TRBV12-3 or TRBV12-4 and TRBJ1-5, with D perhaps matching TRBD1 (5 bases). This CDR3 region has 13 residues. Trimming removed 2 bases from V and 9 bases from J, with 11 bases in between. In DNA form, the CDR3 reads TGTGCCAGCAGTTTAAAGGGGTGGGTGCCCCAGCATTTT. It is translated as CASSLKGWVPQHF.

The gene calls are TRBV29-1 and TRBJ2-7; 8 bases fit TRBD1. Germline CDR1 is SQVTM and CDR2 is ANQGSEA. The trim removed 7 bases at V and 2 bases at J, leaving 7 bases unmatched. The CDR3 is made up of 13 amino acids. The CDR3: CSAGDRITYEQYF. The CDR3 nucleotides read TGCAGCGCCGGGGACAGGATTACCTACGAGCAGTACTTC.

J is TRBJ2-1 and V is TRBV4-3; D not certain. Per germline, CDR1 LGHNA and CDR2 YSLEER. This CDR3 is built from 14 residues. With 0 bases removed from V and 4 bases from J, the gap between germline ends came to 7 bases. The CDR3, as DNA: TGCGCCAGCAGCCAAGATGGCAGTTACAATGAGCAGTTCTTC. Its translation is CASSQDGSYNEQFF.

The chain uses TRBV19 and TRBJ2-1, with 10 bases matching TRBD2. Germline CDR1 is LNHDA and CDR2 is SQIVND (reference sequence). The V and J ends lost 6 bases and 9 bases, in that order; junction bases with no gene match: 8. The CDR3 covers 14 residues. The CDR3 loop is CASSVAGGGIEQFF. For the CDR3, the DNA is TGTGCCAGTAGCGTAGCGGGAGGAGGTATTGAGCAGTTCTTC.